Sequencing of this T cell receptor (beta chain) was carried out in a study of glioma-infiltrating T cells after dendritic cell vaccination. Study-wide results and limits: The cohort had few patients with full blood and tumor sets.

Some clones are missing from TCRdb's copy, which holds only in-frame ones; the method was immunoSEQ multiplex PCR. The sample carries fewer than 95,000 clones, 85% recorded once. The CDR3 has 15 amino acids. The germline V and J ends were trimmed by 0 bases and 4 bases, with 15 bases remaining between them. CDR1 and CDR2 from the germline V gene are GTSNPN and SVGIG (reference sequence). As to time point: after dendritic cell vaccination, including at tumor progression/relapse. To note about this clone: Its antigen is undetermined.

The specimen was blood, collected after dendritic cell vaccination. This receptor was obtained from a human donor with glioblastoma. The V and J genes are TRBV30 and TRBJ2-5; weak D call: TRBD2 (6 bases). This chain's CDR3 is CAWSVLKGSGETQYF. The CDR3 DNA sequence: TGTGCCTGGAGTGTACTTAAGGGTAGCGGAGAGACCCAGTACTTC.